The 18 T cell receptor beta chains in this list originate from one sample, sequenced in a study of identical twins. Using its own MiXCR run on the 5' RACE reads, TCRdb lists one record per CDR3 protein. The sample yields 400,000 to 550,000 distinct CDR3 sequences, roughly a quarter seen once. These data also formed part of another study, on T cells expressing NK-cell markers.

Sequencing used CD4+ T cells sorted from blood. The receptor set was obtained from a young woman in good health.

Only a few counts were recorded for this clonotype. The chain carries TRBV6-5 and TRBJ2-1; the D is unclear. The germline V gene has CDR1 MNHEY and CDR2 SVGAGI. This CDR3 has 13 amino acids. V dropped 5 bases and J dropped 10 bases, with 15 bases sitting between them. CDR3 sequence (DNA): TGTGCCAGCAGTCACGACTCACGCCGGGAGCAGTTCTTC. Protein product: CASSHDSRREQFF.

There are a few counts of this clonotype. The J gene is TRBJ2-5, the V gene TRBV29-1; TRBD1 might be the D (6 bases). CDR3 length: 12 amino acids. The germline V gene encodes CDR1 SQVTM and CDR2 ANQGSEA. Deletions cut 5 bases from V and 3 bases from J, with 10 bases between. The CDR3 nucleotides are TGCAGCGTTCTTGGGACAAAAGAGACCCAGTACTTC. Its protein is CSVLGTKETQYF.

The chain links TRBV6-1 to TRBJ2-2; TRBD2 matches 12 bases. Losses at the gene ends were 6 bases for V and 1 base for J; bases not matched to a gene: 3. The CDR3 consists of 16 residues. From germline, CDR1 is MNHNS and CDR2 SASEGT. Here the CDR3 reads CASRSLAGGNTGELFF. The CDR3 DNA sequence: TGTGCCAGCAGGTCACTAGCGGGAGGGAACACCGGGGAGCTGTTTTTT.

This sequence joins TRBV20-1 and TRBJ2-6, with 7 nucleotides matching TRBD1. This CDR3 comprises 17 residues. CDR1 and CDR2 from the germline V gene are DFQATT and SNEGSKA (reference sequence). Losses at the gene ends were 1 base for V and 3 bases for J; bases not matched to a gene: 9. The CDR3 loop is CSARGLGGPFGANVLTF. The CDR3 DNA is TGCAGTGCTAGAGGTCTAGGGGGCCCTTTTGGGGCCAACGTCCTGACTTTC.

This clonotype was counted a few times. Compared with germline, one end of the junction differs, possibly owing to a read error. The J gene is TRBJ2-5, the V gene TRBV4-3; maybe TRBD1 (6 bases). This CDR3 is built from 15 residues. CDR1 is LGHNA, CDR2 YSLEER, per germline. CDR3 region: CASSLRGRGVEAQYF. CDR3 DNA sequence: TGCGCCAGCAGCCTCAGGGGTAGGGGAGTAGAGGCCCAGTACTTC.

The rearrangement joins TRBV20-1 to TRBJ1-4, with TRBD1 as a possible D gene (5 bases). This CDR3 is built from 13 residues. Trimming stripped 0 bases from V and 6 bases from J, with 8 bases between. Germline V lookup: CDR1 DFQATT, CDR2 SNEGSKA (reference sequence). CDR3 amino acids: CSAREGLDEKLFF. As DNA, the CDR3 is TGCAGTGCTAGAGAGGGGCTGGATGAAAAACTGTTTTTT.

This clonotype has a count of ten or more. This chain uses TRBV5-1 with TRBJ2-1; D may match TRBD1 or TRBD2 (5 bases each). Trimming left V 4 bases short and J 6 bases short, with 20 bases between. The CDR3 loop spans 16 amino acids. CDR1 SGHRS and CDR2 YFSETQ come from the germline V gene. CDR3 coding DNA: TGCGCCAGCAGCCTCCCCGGGGCAGCAAGCGGCAATGAGCAGTTCTTC. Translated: CASSLPGAASGNEQFF.

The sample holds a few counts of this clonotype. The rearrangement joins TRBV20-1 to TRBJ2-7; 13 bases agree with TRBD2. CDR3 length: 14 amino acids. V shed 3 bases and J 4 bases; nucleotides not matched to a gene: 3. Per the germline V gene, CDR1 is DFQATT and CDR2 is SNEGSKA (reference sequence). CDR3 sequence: CSASWTSGGYEQYF. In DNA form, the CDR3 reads TGCAGTGCTAGTTGGACTAGCGGGGGTTACGAGCAGTACTTC.

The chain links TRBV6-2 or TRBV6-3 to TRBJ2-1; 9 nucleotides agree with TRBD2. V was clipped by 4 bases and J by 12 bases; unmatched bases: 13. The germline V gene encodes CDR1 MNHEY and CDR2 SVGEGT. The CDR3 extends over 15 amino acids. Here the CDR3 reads CASSLSGTSRFRQFF. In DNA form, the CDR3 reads TGTGCCAGCAGTTTATCCGGGACTAGCCGGTTTCGGCAGTTCTTC.

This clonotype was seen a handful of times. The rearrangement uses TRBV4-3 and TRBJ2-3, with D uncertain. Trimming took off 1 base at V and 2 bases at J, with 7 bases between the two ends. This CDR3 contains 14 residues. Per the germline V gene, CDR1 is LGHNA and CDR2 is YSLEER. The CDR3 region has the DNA TGCGCCAGCAGCCAAGGGTTCAACACAGATACGCAGTATTTT. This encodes CASSQGFNTDTQYF.

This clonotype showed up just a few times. CDR3 sequence reads: CASSYSGLRSSGANVLTF. In nucleotides, the CDR3 is TGTGCCAGCAGTTACTCCGGACTCCGGAGCTCTGGGGCCAACGTCCTGACTTTC. The gene calls are TRBV6-5 and TRBJ2-6; the D gene is possibly TRBD2 (5 bases). The V gene lost 0 bases and the J gene lost 0 bases, with 12 bases spanning the gap. CDR1 and CDR2 (germline): MNHEY, SVGAGI. CDR3 length equals 18 residues.

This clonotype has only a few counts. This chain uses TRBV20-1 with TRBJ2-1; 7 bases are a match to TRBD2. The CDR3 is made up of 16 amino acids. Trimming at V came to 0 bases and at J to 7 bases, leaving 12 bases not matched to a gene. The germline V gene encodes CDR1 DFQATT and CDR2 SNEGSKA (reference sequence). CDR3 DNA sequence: TGCAGTGCTAGAGATCTAGAAGCGGGAATCTGGAATGAGCAGTTCTTC. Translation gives CSARDLEAGIWNEQFF.

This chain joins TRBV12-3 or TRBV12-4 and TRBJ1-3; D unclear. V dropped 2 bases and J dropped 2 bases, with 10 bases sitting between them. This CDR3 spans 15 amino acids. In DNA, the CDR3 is TGTGCCAGCAGTTTACGTACTTCTCCTGGAAACACCATATATTTT. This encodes CASSLRTSPGNTIYF.

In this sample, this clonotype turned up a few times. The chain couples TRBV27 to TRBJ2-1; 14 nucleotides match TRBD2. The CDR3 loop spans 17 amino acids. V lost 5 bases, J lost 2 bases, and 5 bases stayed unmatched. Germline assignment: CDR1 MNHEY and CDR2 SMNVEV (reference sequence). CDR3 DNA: TGTGCCAGCAGTCCGATGGGACTAGCGGGAGCCTACAATGAGCAGTTCTTC. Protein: CASSPMGLAGAYNEQFF.

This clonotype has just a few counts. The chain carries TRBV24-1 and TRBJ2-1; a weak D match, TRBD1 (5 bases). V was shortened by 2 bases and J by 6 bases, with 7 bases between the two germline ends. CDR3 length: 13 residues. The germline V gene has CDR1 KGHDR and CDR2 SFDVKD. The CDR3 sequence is CATSDWGSNEQFF. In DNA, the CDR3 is TGTGCCACCAGTGATTGGGGCTCCAATGAGCAGTTCTTC.

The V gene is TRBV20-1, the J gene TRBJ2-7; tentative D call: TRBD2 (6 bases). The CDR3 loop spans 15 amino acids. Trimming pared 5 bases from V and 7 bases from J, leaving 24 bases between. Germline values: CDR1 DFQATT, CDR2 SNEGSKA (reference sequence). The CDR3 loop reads CSAEQRSAGREEQYF. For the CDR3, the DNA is TGCAGTGCTGAGCAGAGATCAGCGGGTAGGGAGGAGCAGTACTTC.

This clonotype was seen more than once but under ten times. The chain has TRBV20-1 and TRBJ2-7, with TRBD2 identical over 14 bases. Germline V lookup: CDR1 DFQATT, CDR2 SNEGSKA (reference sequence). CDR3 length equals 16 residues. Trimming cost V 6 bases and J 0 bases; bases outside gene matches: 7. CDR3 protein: CSAWTSGGPPSYEQYF. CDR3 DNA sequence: TGCAGTGCCTGGACTAGCGGGGGGCCCCCCTCCTACGAGCAGTACTTC.

CDR3 loop: CATSRGNTEAFF. The CDR3 DNA reads TGTGCCACCAGCAGAGGAAACACTGAAGCTTTCTTT. This chain joins TRBV15 and TRBJ1-1; D is unclear. The CDR3 is 12 residues long. Germline-derived CDR1 and CDR2 are LNHNV and YYDKDF (reference sequence). V was pared by 1 base and J by 2 bases, with 2 bases between.